Included here is one T cell receptor beta chain sequence, with context. Authors' methods: Amplification of reference gene primers was used by the study to estimate nucleated cell counts. TCRdb's table, derived via immunoSEQ multiplex PCR, lists solely in-frame clones and lacks some. That table supplies the V and J calls and clone size; D and trimming were determined from the DNA. Here the sample spans about 41,000 clones, around nine tenths being singletons. This CDR3 spans 15 amino acids. Trimming cost V 3 bases and J 1 base, with 11 bases left between them. The V gene's germline CDR1 is LNHDA and CDR2 SQIVND (reference sequence). This specimen belongs to a study of blood T cell repertoires in COVID-19. Study background: The United States, Italy and Spain supplied acute and convalescent COVID-19 samples. Sources were T cells, B-cell-depleted T cells, or PBMCs; the material itself was cDNA or gDNA.

The source is a human donor in a cohort sampled during active COVID-19. The V and J genes are TRBV19 and TRBJ2-3, with D possibly being TRBD2 (6 bases). Sequenced material: peripheral blood. The CDR3 reads CASSMKGGGTDTQYF. In DNA, the CDR3 is TGTGCCAGTAGTATGAAGGGCGGGGGCACAGATACGCAGTATTTT.